This T cell receptor (beta chain) was recorded in a study of response to subunit inactivated influenza vaccine. TCRdb passed the RT-PCR reads through MiXCR, listing each CDR3 protein once. The sample shows about 700,000 distinct CDR3 sequences, approximately 13% of them seen only once. About this clonotype: Its antigen is as yet unknown.

Study results and caveats: It was the authors' suggestion that each seasonal influenza vaccination recruits few new T cells.

From germline, CDR1 is SGHRS and CDR2 YFSETQ. The ends were cut back, 0 bases at V and 12 bases at J, with 10 bases in the middle. CDR3 length: 12 amino acids. Sequenced material: PBMCs from blood, taken around 14 days before vaccination. The chain is built from TRBV5-1 and TRBJ2-1; tentative D call: TRBD1 (5 bases). The source of this sequence is a man in his forties or fifties who received an inactivated influenza vaccine. The chain's CDR3 is CASSLEGKGQFF. The DNA of the CDR3 is TGCGCCAGCAGCTTGGAGGGGAAGGGGCAGTTCTTC.